This T cell receptor (beta chain) was sequenced for a study of Ad26.COV2.S vaccination and SARS-CoV-2 variants. Study details: Donor was one of the participants in the Ad26.COV2.S arm of the COV1001 trial. Notes on the study in general: After vaccination, substantial breadth of spike-specific CD8+ and CD4+ responses was reported.

Sequenced by immunoSEQ multiplex PCR; TCRdb stores in-frame clones only, minus some. The profile shows about 410,000 clones, 89% of them singletons. CDR1 and CDR2 (germline): SEHNR, FQNEAQ (reference sequence). V lost 5 bases, J lost 4 bases, and 14 bases lay in between. The CDR3 is 14 residues long. Concerning this clone: The antigen is undetermined.

Documented treatment: roughly 20 received Ad26.COV2.S at low or high dose, single or two shots; about 5 received placebo; per-sample allocation not given. All samples were drawn on day 63, counting from the first vaccine or placebo injection. An Ad26 vector that expressed Wuhan-strain SARS-CoV-2 spike constituted the vaccine. This material consisted of peripheral blood, taken in a trial of Ad26.COV2.S vaccine versus placebo. The J gene is TRBJ1-2, the V gene TRBV7-9, with a possible D match to TRBD1 (5 bases). The receptor's source is a person between 18 and 60 years old who received the Ad26.COV2.S COVID-19 vaccine or a placebo. DNA for the CDR3: TGTGCCAGCAGCCAAGGGACGGCAACCTATGGCTACACCTTC. The encoded protein is CASSQGTATYGYTF.